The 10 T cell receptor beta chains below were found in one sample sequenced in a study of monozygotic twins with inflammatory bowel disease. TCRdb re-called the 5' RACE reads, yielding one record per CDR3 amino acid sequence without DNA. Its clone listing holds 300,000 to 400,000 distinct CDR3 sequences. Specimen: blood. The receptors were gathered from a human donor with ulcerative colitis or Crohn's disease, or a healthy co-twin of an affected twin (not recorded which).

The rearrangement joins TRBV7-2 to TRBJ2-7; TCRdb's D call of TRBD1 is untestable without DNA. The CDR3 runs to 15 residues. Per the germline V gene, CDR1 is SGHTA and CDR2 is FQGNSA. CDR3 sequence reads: CASSLVTGGRGEQYF.

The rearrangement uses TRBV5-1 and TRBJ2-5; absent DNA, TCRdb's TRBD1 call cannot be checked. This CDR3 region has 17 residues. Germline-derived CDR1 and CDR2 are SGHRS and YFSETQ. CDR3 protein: CASSLDIGRGIRETQYF.

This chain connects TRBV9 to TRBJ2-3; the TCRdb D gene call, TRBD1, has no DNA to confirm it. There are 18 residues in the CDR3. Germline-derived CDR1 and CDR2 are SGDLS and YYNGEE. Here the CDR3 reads CASSTNRGYLSSTDTQYF.

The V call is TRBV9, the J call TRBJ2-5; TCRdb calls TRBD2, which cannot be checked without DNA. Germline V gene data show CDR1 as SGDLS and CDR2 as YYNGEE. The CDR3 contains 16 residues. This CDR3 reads CASSVATSGGQETQYF.

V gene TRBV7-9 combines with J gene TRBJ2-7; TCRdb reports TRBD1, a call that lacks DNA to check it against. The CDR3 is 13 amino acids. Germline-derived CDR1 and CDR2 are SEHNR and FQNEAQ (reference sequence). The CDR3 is CASTPTGGLEQYF.

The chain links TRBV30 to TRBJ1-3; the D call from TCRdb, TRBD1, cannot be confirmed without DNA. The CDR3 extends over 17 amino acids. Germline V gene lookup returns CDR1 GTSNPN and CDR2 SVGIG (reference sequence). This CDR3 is CAWSVPGRKISGNTIYF.

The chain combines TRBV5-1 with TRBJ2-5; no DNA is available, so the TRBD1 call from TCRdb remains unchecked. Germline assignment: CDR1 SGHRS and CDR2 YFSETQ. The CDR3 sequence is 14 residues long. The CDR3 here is CASSYQQGEETQYF.

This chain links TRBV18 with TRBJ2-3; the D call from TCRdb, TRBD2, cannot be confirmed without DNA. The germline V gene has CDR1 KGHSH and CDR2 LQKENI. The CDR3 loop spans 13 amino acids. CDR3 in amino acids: CASSSSLTDTQYF. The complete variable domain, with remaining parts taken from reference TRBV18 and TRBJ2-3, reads NAGVMQNPRHLVRRRGQEARLRCSPMKGHSHVYWYRQLPEEGLKFMVYLQKENIIDESGMPKERFSAEFPKEGPSILRIQQVVRGDSAAYFCASSSSLTDTQYFGPGTRLTVL.

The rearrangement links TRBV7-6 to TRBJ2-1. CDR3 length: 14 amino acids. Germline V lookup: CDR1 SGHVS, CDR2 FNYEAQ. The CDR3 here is CASSLEVYNNEQFF.

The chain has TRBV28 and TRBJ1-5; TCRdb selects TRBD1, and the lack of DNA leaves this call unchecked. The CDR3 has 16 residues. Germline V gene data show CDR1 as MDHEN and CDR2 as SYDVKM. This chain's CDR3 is CASSFNPGARAQPQHF. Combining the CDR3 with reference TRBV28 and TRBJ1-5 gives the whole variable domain DVKVTQSSRYLVKRTGEKVFLECVQDMDHENMFWYRQDPGLGLRLIYFSYDVKMKEKGDIPEGYSVSREKKERFSLILESASTNQTSMYLCASSFNPGARAQPQHFGDGTRLSIL.